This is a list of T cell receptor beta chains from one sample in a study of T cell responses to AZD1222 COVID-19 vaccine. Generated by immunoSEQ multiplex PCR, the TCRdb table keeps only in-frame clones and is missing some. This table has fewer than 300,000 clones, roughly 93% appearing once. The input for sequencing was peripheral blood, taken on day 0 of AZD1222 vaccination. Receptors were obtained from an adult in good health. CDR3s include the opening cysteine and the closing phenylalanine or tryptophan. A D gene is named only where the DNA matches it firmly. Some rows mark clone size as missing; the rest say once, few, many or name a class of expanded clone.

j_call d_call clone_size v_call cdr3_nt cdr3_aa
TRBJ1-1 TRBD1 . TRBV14 TGTGCCAGCAGCTCCACAGGGGTGAACACTGAAGCTTTCTTT CASSSTGVNTEAFF
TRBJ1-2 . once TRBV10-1 TGCGCCAGCAGTGAACGAGGTTTTAACTATGGCTACACCTTC CASSERGFNYGYTF
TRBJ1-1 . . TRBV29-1 TGCAGCGCTTTGAGGGGGGGGACTTACACTGAAGCTTTCTTT CSALRGGTYTEAFF
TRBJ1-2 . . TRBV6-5 TGTGCCAGCAGTTACTCGGGCGGGGTGAACTATGGCTACACCTTC CASSYSGGVNYGYTF
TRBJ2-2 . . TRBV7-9 TGTGCCAGCAGCGTCAGGGTTACCGGGGAGCTGTTTTTT CASSVRVTGELFF
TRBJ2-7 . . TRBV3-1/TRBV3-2 TGTGCCAGCAGCCGGGTCGGGACGTCCTACGAGCAGTACTTC CASSRVGTSYEQYF
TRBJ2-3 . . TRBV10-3 TGTGCCATCAGTGAATCATCCGGAGATACGCAGTATTTT CAISESSGDTQYF
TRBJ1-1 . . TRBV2 TGTGCCAGCAGTGCGGCCCCCGTGGCTGAAGCTTTCTTT CASSAAPVAEAFF
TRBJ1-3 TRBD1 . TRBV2 TGTGCCAGCAGTCGAGGACAGGGGAGGAACACCATATATTTT CASSRGQGRNTIYF
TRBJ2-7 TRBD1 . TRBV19 TGTGCCAGTAGTATATCTTCCTGGGACAGGGGACTTTCCTACGAGCAGTACTTC CASSISSWDRGLSYEQYF
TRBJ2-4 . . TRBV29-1 TGCAGCGTTGAACTGGGAAAAAGGGACATTCAGTACTTC CSVELGKRDIQYF
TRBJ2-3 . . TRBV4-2 TGTGCCAGCAGCCAAGGTTTTAGTAGCACAGATACGCAGTATTTT CASSQGFSSTDTQYF
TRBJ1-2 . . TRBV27 TGTGCCAGCAGTCGGGGCCAGGATCTGTCTCACACCTTC CASSRGQDLSHTF
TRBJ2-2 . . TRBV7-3 TGTGCCAGCAGCCCCCAAATCAGTACCGGGGAGCTGTTTTTT CASSPQISTGELFF
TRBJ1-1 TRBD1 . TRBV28 TGTGCCAGCAGTTCCCTATGGACAGGGCACAATGAAGCTTTCTTT CASSSLWTGHNEAFF
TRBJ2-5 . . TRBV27 TGTGCCAGCAGTTCCTTGAGCGGAGGAGAGACCCAGTACTTC CASSSLSGGETQYF
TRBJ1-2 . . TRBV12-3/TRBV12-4 TGTGCCAGCAGTTTTGGGGCAAACTATGGCTACACCTTC CASSFGANYGYTF
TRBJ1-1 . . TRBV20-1 TGCAGTGAAGCGGTGAACACTGAAGCTTTCTTT CSEAVNTEAFF
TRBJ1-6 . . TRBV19 TGTGCCAGTACCCAGGGTGGGGTCTATAATTCACCCCTCCACTTT CASTQGGVYNSPLHF
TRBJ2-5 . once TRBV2 TGTGCCAGCCGGGACTGGACTACGGTGACCCAGTACTTC CASRDWTTVTQYF
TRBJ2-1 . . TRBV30 TGTGCCTGGAGTGTTAGGGTACCAGGTGAGCAGTTCTTC CAWSVRVPGEQFF
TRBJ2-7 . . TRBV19 TGTGCCAGTAGGGGGCCGAACTCCTACGAGCAGTACTTC CASRGPNSYEQYF
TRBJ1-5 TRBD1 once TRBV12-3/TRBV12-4 TGTGCCAGCAGTTTAGAAGGGACAGGCCAGCATTTT CASSLEGTGQHF
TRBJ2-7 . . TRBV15 TGTGCCACCAGCAGAGATCCCTCCGGGACGGCCTACGAGCAGTACTTC CATSRDPSGTAYEQYF
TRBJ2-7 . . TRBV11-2 TGTGCCAGCAGCCTCGACTACGAGCAGTACTTC CASSLDYEQYF
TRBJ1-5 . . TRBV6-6 TGTGCCAGCACCTCTCGGAGGGTAGGCAATCAGCCCCAGCATTTT CASTSRRVGNQPQHF
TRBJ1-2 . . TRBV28 TGTGCCAGCAGTTTAGGGCGTGGGGCTGACTACACCTTC CASSLGRGADYTF
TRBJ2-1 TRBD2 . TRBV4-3 TGCGCCAGCAGCCACATCTCAGCGGGAGGGCCCGGGGATGAGCAGTTCTTC CASSHISAGGPGDEQFF
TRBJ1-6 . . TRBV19 TGTGCCAGTACCCCCACAGGAACTGAGAATAATTCACCCCTCCACTTT CASTPTGTENNSPLHF